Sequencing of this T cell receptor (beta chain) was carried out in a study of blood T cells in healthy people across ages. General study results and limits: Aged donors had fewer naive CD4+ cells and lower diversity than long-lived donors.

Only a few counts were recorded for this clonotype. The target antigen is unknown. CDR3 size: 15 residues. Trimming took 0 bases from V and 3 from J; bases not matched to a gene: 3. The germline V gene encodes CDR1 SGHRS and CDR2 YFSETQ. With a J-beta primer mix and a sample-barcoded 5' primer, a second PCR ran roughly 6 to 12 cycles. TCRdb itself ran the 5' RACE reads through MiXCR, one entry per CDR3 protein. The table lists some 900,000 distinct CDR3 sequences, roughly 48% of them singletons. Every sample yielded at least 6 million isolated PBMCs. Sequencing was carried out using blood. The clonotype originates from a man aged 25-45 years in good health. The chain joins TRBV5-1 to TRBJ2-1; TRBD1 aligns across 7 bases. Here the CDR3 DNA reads TGCGCCAGCAGCTTGGAGGGGGCGGTCTACAATGAGCAGTTCTTC. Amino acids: CASSLEGAVYNEQFF.